This T cell receptor (beta chain) was found in a study of blood T cell repertoires in COVID-19. Study context: COVID-19 samples from acute and convalescent phases originated in the United States, Italy and Spain. From T cells, B-cell-depleted T cells, or PBMCs came the material, which was cDNA or gDNA.

In the original processing: Amplification of reference gene primers was used by the study to estimate nucleated cell counts. Profiled with immunoSEQ multiplex PCR; TCRdb holds only in-frame clones, not every one. V and J calls and clone size come straight from that table; D and trimming were deduced from the DNA. The table lists around 65,000 clones, about 81% of them singletons. This clone was seen only once. Sequenced input: peripheral blood. The TCR sequence derives from a human donor in a cohort sampled during active COVID-19.

DNA of the CDR3: TGCGCCAGCAGCCGGGGGACAGGGGTCACCGGGGAGCTGTTTTTT. Translation gives CASSRGTGVTGELFF. V and J are TRBV4-1 and TRBJ2-2; TRBD1 agrees at 10 bases. V dropped 4 bases and J dropped 4; count of bases not matched to a gene: 3. CDR1 and CDR2 from the germline V gene are MGHRA and YSYEKL. The CDR3 is 15 residues long.